These T cell receptor beta chains were read from a single sample in a study of control samples from healthy donors and cancer patients. Here immunoSEQ multiplex PCR was the method, and the copy in TCRdb shows in-frame clones only, minus some. The table has around 90,000 clones, 85% seen once. Sequenced input: blood. The receptors here all came from a woman aged 40-49 years in good health. Both conserved end residues are part of each CDR3. The order of the fields is J gene, V gene, D gene, clone size, CDR3 protein, CDR3 DNA. D genes are given only for firm matches. Clone size is given for some rows only: seen once, a few or many times, or a class if the clone is expanded.

J: TRBJ2-7
V: TRBV9
D: -
size: -
CDR3: CASSVAGSYEQYF
DNA: TGTGCCAGCAGCGTAGCAGGTAGCTACGAGCAGTACTTC

J: TRBJ1-1
V: TRBV7-2
D: -
size: few
CDR3: CASSSEGLNTEAFF
DNA: TGTGCCAGCAGCTCCGAGGGCTTGAACACTGAAGCTTTCTTT

J: TRBJ1-1
V: TRBV4-3
D: TRBD1
size: -
CDR3: CASSQEKTGSLYTEAFF
DNA: TGCGCCAGCAGCCAAGAGAAGACAGGGAGTTTGTACACTGAAGCTTTCTTT

J: TRBJ1-1
V: TRBV20-1
D: -
size: -
CDR3: CSASRGPPGTEAFF
DNA: TGCAGTGCTAGTCGGGGGCCGCCGGGCACTGAAGCTTTCTTT

J: TRBJ2-7
V: TRBV30
D: -
size: -
CDR3: CAWNTESYEQYF
DNA: TGTGCCTGGAATACGGAGTCCTACGAGCAGTACTTC

J: TRBJ2-3
V: TRBV5-1
D: TRBD1
size: -
CDR3: CASSLDTGESDTQYF
DNA: TGCGCCAGCAGCTTGGACACAGGGGAGTCGGATACGCAGTATTTT

J: TRBJ2-2
V: TRBV3-1/TRBV3-2
D: TRBD1
size: -
CDR3: CASSRTTGAPNTGELFF
DNA: TGTGCCAGCAGCCGCACAACAGGGGCCCCGAACACCGGGGAGCTGTTTTTT

J: TRBJ2-3
V: TRBV5-6
D: -
size: -
CDR3: CASSSRLTGFSTDTQYF
DNA: TGTGCCAGCAGCTCCCGTCTTACGGGCTTTAGCACAGATACGCAGTATTTT

J: TRBJ1-3
V: TRBV15
D: -
size: -
CDR3: CATSRDRGIAGNTIYF
DNA: TGTGCCACCAGCAGAGATAGGGGGATAGCGGGAAACACCATATATTTT

J: TRBJ2-1
V: TRBV19
D: TRBD1
size: few
CDR3: CASRGQGFYNEQFF
DNA: TGTGCCAGTAGGGGACAGGGCTTCTACAATGAGCAGTTCTTC

J: TRBJ1-2
V: TRBV2
D: -
size: -
CDR3: CASSEVGRTNYGYTF
DNA: TGTGCCAGCAGTGAAGTAGGACGGACTAACTATGGCTACACCTTC

J: TRBJ2-7
V: TRBV7-6
D: -
size: few
CDR3: CASSLPSYEQYF
DNA: TGTGCCAGCAGCTTACCCTCCTACGAGCAGTACTTC

J: TRBJ1-5
V: TRBV2
D: TRBD1
size: -
CDR3: CASSEEGQGENQPQHF
DNA: TGTGCCAGCAGTGAGGAGGGACAGGGGGAAAATCAGCCCCAGCATTTT

J: TRBJ2-3
V: TRBV7-2
D: -
size: few
CDR3: CASSTYRTTDTQYF
DNA: TGTGCCAGCAGCACCTACCGGACCACAGATACGCAGTATTTT

J: TRBJ2-5
V: TRBV2
D: -
size: -
CDR3: CASSVDRQETQYF
DNA: TGTGCCAGCAGTGTTGACAGGCAAGAGACCCAGTACTTC

J: TRBJ2-5
V: TRBV10-3
D: -
size: -
CDR3: CAISLDRWETQYF
DNA: TGTGCCATCAGCTTGGACCGGTGGGAGACCCAGTACTTC

J: TRBJ2-7
V: TRBV7-9
D: -
size: -
CDR3: CASSLNRESYEQYF
DNA: TGTGCCAGCAGCTTGAACAGGGAGTCCTACGAGCAGTACTTC

J: TRBJ1-5
V: TRBV10-3
D: -
size: -
CDR3: CAIRGQLDQPQHF
DNA: TGTGCCATCAGAGGACAGTTGGATCAGCCCCAGCATTTT

J: TRBJ2-3
V: TRBV2
D: TRBD2
size: -
CDR3: CASMGLAGGTLDTQYF
DNA: TGTGCCAGCATGGGACTAGCGGGGGGGACTCTAGATACGCAGTATTTT

J: TRBJ1-2
V: TRBV28
D: TRBD1
size: once
CDR3: CASSFLQGDGYTF
DNA: TGTGCCAGCAGTTTTTTACAGGGGGATGGCTACACCTTC

J: TRBJ1-1
V: TRBV20-1
D: -
size: -
CDR3: CSARVGVEAFF
DNA: TGCAGTGCTAGGGTAGGGGTAGAAGCTTTCTTT

J: TRBJ1-3
V: TRBV2
D: TRBD1
size: -
CDR3: CASTTGGSGNTIYF
DNA: TGTGCCAGCACGACAGGGGGCTCTGGAAACACCATATATTTT

J: TRBJ1-5
V: TRBV2
D: -
size: once
CDR3: CASSDWGGPQHF
DNA: TGTGCCAGCAGTGATTGGGGGGGACCCCAGCATTTT

J: TRBJ2-2
V: TRBV3-1/TRBV3-2
D: -
size: -
CDR3: CASSQEGEAGELFF
DNA: TGTGCCAGCAGCCAAGAGGGGGAGGCCGGGGAGCTGTTTTTT

J: TRBJ1-6
V: TRBV7-3
D: TRBD1
size: -
CDR3: CASSWDRGSPLHF
DNA: TGTGCCAGCAGCTGGGACAGGGGGTCACCCCTCCACTTT

J: TRBJ1-1
V: TRBV19
D: TRBD1
size: -
CDR3: CASSIGENGDRSEAFF
DNA: TGTGCCAGTAGTATAGGCGAGAATGGGGACAGGTCTGAAGCTTTCTTT

J: TRBJ2-1
V: TRBV5-1
D: TRBD1
size: -
CDR3: CASSLGGTGVDNEQFF
DNA: TGCGCCAGCAGCTTGGGTGGGACAGGGGTAGACAATGAGCAGTTCTTC

J: TRBJ1-3
V: TRBV6-1
D: -
size: -
CDR3: CASSEFPRGGSGNTIYF
DNA: TGTGCCAGCAGTGAATTCCCCCGTGGGGGCTCTGGAAACACCATATATTTT

J: TRBJ2-2
V: TRBV10-1
D: -
size: few
CDR3: CAIPTGELFF
DNA: TGCGCCATTCCCACCGGGGAGCTGTTTTTT

J: TRBJ1-1
V: TRBV29-1
D: -
size: -
CDR3: CSFRASGNTEAFF
DNA: TGCAGCTTTAGGGCAAGTGGGAACACTGAAGCTTTCTTT

J: TRBJ2-1
V: TRBV6-1
D: -
size: -
CDR3: CATHDPKGRAEQFF
DNA: TGTGCCACCCATGACCCCAAAGGAAGGGCTGAGCAGTTCTTC

J: TRBJ2-1
V: TRBV4-1
D: TRBD2
size: -
CDR3: CASSQEGTRGGNEQFF
DNA: TGCGCCAGCAGCCAAGAGGGGACTAGAGGGGGCAATGAGCAGTTCTTC

J: TRBJ1-5
V: TRBV24-1
D: TRBD1
size: -
CDR3: CARPGDRSYSNQPQHF
DNA: TGTGCCCGTCCCGGGGACAGGTCTTATAGCAATCAGCCCCAGCATTTT

J: TRBJ2-7
V: TRBV10-1
D: TRBD1
size: -
CDR3: CASSKTGDYEQYF
DNA: TGCGCCAGCAGCAAAACAGGGGACTACGAGCAGTACTTC

J: TRBJ1-1
V: TRBV19
D: -
size: -
CDR3: CASTPPYRVTNTEAFF
DNA: TGTGCCAGTACACCTCCATACAGGGTTACGAACACTGAAGCTTTCTTT

J: TRBJ1-4
V: TRBV6-5
D: -
size: -
CDR3: CASSYSSGGKLFF
DNA: TGTGCCAGCAGTTACTCCTCGGGTGGGAAGCTGTTTTTT

J: TRBJ1-5
V: TRBV18
D: -
size: once
CDR3: CASSPGSNQPQHF
DNA: TGTGCCAGCTCACCAGGGTCCAATCAGCCCCAGCATTTT

J: TRBJ1-4
V: TRBV3-1/TRBV3-2
D: -
size: -
CDR3: CASSHRAWDEKLFF
DNA: TGTGCCAGCAGCCACCGGGCCTGGGATGAAAAACTGTTTTTT

J: TRBJ1-1
V: TRBV4-1
D: -
size: -
CDR3: CASSQTTVNTEAFF
DNA: TGCGCCAGCAGCCAAACGACAGTGAACACTGAAGCTTTCTTT

J: TRBJ1-1
V: TRBV6-5
D: -
size: -
CDR3: CASSYQVQSEAFF
DNA: TGTGCCAGCAGTTACCAGGTCCAGTCTGAAGCTTTCTTT

J: TRBJ1-5
V: TRBV19
D: -
size: -
CDR3: CASRMTGPSNQPQHF
DNA: TGTGCCAGTAGGATGACGGGTCCTAGCAATCAGCCCCAGCATTTT

J: TRBJ2-7
V: TRBV7-3
D: -
size: -
CDR3: CASSLRYEQYF
DNA: TGTGCCAGCAGCTTAAGGTACGAGCAGTACTTC

J: TRBJ1-3
V: TRBV7-9
D: -
size: -
CDR3: CASSLDRGGNTIYF
DNA: TGTGCCAGCAGCTTAGATCGTGGAGGAAACACCATATATTTT

J: TRBJ2-3
V: TRBV24-1
D: -
size: -
CDR3: CATSEHENADTQYF
DNA: TGTGCCACCAGTGAGCATGAGAACGCGGATACGCAGTATTTT

J: TRBJ2-2
V: TRBV24-1
D: -
size: once
CDR3: CATSDFWGARTGELFF
DNA: TGTGCCACCAGTGATTTCTGGGGGGCGCGGACCGGGGAGCTGTTTTTT

J: TRBJ2-2
V: TRBV6-2/TRBV6-3
D: -
size: once
CDR3: CASSYRVGELFF
DNA: TGTGCCAGCAGTTACCGGGTCGGGGAGCTGTTTTTT

J: TRBJ2-3
V: TRBV4-1
D: TRBD2
size: -
CDR3: CASSQGGLAGSTDTQYF
DNA: TGCGCCAGCAGCCAAGGTGGGCTAGCGGGGAGCACAGATACGCAGTATTTT

J: TRBJ1-1
V: TRBV7-2
D: -
size: -
CDR3: CASSRGGSEAFF
DNA: TGTGCCAGCAGCAGGGGGGGTTCTGAAGCTTTCTTT

J: TRBJ2-7
V: TRBV19
D: TRBD1
size: -
CDR3: CASSTLDRAIDEQYF
DNA: TGTGCCAGTAGTACCCTGGACAGGGCTATCGACGAGCAGTACTTC

J: TRBJ1-1
V: TRBV13
D: -
size: -
CDR3: CASSLERYTEAFF
DNA: TGTGCCAGCAGCTTGGAACGGTACACTGAAGCTTTCTTT

J: TRBJ1-2
V: TRBV6-5
D: -
size: -
CDR3: CASSYDTINYGYTF
DNA: TGTGCCAGCAGTTACGACACAATTAACTATGGCTACACCTTC

J: TRBJ1-5
V: TRBV21-1
D: -
size: many
CDR3: CASSKHPRVDQPQHF
DNA: TGTGCCAGCAGCAAACACCCCAGGGTAGATCAGCCCCAGCATTTT

J: TRBJ2-2
V: TRBV5-1
D: -
size: -
CDR3: CASTPWDTGELFF
DNA: TGCGCCAGCACCCCGTGGGATACCGGGGAGCTGTTTTTT

J: TRBJ1-1
V: TRBV11-3
D: -
size: once
CDR3: CASSSPKGGRRTEAFF
DNA: TGTGCCAGCAGCTCCCCGAAGGGGGGGCGCAGAACTGAAGCTTTCTTT

J: TRBJ2-5
V: TRBV5-5
D: TRBD1
size: -
CDR3: CASSLQGQETQYF
DNA: TGTGCCAGCAGCTTACAGGGGCAAGAGACCCAGTACTTC

J: TRBJ1-1
V: TRBV14
D: -
size: -
CDR3: CASSAQTGGTEAFF
DNA: TGTGCCAGCAGCGCTCAGACCGGGGGCACTGAAGCTTTCTTT

J: TRBJ2-3
V: TRBV24-1
D: TRBD2
size: -
CDR3: CATSPWGGVTDTQYF
DNA: TGTGCCACCAGCCCCTGGGGGGGGGTCACAGATACGCAGTATTTT

J: TRBJ1-6
V: TRBV19
D: TRBD1
size: -
CDR3: CASSPGGTDSPLHF
DNA: TGTGCCAGTAGTCCAGGGGGGACGGACTCACCCCTCCACTTT

J: TRBJ1-1
V: TRBV3-1/TRBV3-2
D: -
size: -
CDR3: CASSQEEGNTEAFF
DNA: TGTGCCAGCAGCCAAGAAGAGGGGAACACTGAAGCTTTCTTT